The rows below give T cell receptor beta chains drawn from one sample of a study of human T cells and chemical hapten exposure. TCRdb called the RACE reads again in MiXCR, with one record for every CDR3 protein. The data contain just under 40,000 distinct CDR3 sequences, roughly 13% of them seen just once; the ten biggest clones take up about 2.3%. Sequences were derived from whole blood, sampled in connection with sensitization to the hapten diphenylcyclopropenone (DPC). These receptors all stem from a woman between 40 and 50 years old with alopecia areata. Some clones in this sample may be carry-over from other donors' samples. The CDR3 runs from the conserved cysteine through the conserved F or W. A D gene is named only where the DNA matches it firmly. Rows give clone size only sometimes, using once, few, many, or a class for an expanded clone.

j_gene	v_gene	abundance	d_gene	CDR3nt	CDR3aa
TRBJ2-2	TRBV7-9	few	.	TGTGCCAGCAGCTTAGGCCAGCGGGAGCTGTTTTTT	CASSLGQRELFF
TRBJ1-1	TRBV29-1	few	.	TGCAGCGGACGGGACGGGGAGGTGAACACTGAAGCTTTCTTT	CSGRDGEVNTEAFF
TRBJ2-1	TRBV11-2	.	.	TGTGCCAGCAGCCTCCGGACCGGGAGTGTCCTCGATGAGCAGTTCTTC	CASSLRTGSVLDEQFF
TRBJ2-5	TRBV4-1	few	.	TGCGCCAGCAGCCAAGATCGTCTGGGCGCGACCCAGTACTTC	CASSQDRLGATQYF
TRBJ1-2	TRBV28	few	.	TGTGCCAGCAGTTTAAATCCTACGTACCCCACTTATGGCTACACCTTC	CASSLNPTYPTYGYTF
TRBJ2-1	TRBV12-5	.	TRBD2	TGTGCTAGTGGTTTGGTACTTAGCGGGGCCTACAATGAGCAGTTCTTC	CASGLVLSGAYNEQFF
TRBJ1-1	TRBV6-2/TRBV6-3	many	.	TGTGCCAGCAGCCCCAGGGGAGGGAACGGAGAAGCTTTCTTT	CASSPRGGNGEAFF
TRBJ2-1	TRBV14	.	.	TGTGCCAGCAGCCTAACTTCTTGGTATAGCTCCTACAATGAGCAGTTCTTC	CASSLTSWYSSYNEQFF
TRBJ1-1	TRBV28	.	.	TGTGCCAGCATAGGTTGGAACACTGAAGCTTTCTTT	CASIGWNTEAFF
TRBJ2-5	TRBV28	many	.	TGTGCCAGCAGTGTGACAGGCCGGGACGAGACCCAGTACTTC	CASSVTGRDETQYF
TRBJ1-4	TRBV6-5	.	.	TGTGCCAGCAGTTACCTCACGGCGAACGAAAAACTGTTTTTT	CASSYLTANEKLFF
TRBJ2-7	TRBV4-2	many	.	TGTGCCAGCAGCCAAGCGTCCCTGAGTGTTTCCTACGAGCAGTACTTC	CASSQASLSVSYEQYF
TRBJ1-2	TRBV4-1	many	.	TGCGCCAGCAGCCAAGGGACAGAGACTAACTATGGCTACACCTTC	CASSQGTETNYGYTF
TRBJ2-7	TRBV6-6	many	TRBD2	TGTGCCAGCAGTTACGGCGGGGGTTATTCTTACGAGCAGTACTTC	CASSYGGGYSYEQYF
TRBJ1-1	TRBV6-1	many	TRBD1	TGTGCCAGCAGTAGGGACAGGGTACAGAGGGTTAATGAAGCTTTCTTT	CASSRDRVQRVNEAFF
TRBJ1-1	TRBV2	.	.	TGTGCCAGCAGCCCGGGACCCCAGCTGGGAGCTTTCTTT	CASSPGPQLGAFF
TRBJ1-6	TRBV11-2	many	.	TGTGCCAGCAGCCTCGGGACATATAATTCACCCCTCCACTTT	CASSLGTYNSPLHF
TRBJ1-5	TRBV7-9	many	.	TGTGCCAGCAGCTTAGAGCGGTATCAGCCCCAGCATTTT	CASSLERYQPQHF